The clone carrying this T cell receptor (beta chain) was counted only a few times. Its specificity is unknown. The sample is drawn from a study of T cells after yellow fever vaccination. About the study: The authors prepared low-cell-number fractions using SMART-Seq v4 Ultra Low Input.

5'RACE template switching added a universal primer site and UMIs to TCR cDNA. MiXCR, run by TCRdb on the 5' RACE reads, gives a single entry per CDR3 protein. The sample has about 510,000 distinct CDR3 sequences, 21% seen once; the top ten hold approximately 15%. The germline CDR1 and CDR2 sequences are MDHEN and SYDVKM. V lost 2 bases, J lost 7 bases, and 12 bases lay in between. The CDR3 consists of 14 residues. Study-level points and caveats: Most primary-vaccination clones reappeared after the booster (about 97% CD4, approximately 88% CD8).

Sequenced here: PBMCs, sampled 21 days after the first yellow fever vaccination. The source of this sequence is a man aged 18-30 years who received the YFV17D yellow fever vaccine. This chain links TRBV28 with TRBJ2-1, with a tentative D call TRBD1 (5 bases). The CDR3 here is CASSLGAGKNEQFF. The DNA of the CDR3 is TGTGCCAGCAGTTTAGGCGCAGGGAAGAATGAGCAGTTCTTC.